The 7 T cell receptor beta chains in this list originate from one sample, sequenced in a study of graft-versus-host responses after intestinal transplantation. The assay was immunoSEQ multiplex PCR, and TCRdb's table has in-frame clones only and misses some. The sample holds nearly 100,000 clones; more than 80% are singletons and the top ten take roughly 16%. This sample comprised PBMCs, obtained 450 to 460 days after intestinal transplant. The receptor set was obtained from a human patient who received an intestinal transplant, so some T cells may come from the graft donor.

The rearrangement uses TRBV9 and TRBJ2-7; no definite D call. The CDR3 runs 14 residues. The V gene's germline CDR1 is SGDLS and CDR2 YYNGEE. Trimming took 0 bases from V and 5 from J, leaving 12 bases between them. The CDR3: CASSVDLVGDEQYF. CDR3 coding DNA: TGTGCCAGCAGCGTAGATTTGGTAGGAGACGAGCAGTACTTC.

CDR3 protein: CASRKSLYYTDTQYF. CDR3 nucleotides: TGTGCCAGCAGGAAATCCTTATACTACACAGATACGCAGTATTTT. The chain joins TRBV2 to TRBJ2-3, with D uncertain. V was cut by 6 bases and J by 2 bases, with 15 bases left in between. The CDR3 runs to 15 residues. Germline V gives CDR1 SNHLY, CDR2 FYNNEI.

J is TRBJ2-2 and V is TRBV6-1, with 10 nucleotides matching TRBD2. The junction had 0 bases not matched to a gene; V was cut back by 4 bases and J by 1 base. Germline CDR1 and CDR2: MNHNS and SASEGT. The CDR3 length is 15 residues. CDR3 sequence: CASSGLAGNTGELFF. In nucleotides, the CDR3 is TGTGCCAGCAGTGGACTAGCGGGGAACACCGGGGAGCTGTTTTTT.

This clone was counted between two and nine times. This rearrangement joins TRBV6-4 to TRBJ2-1, with 7 bases aligning to TRBD2. The trim removed 0 bases at V and 6 bases at J, leaving 5 bases unmatched. The germline V gene has CDR1 MRHNA and CDR2 SNTAGT. This CDR3 contains 15 residues. In DNA, the CDR3 is TGTGCCAGCAGTGACTCTGCGGGGGTAGGCAATGAGCAGTTCTTC. Its protein product is CASSDSAGVGNEQFF.

The V call is TRBV5-1, the J call TRBJ2-6; possible D gene TRBD1, 6 bases. The V end was cut by 0 bases, the J end by 0 bases, with 13 bases between. The CDR3 has 18 amino acids. Germline-derived CDR1 and CDR2 are SGHRS and YFSETQ. This CDR3 reads CASSLAAGAFSGANVLTF. Here the CDR3 DNA reads TGCGCCAGCAGCTTGGCGGCAGGGGCTTTCTCTGGGGCCAACGTCCTGACTTTC.

This chain connects TRBV7-3 to TRBJ1-1; 7 bases line up with TRBD1. The CDR3 loop spans 16 amino acids. Germline trimming cut 5 bases from V and 4 bases from J; bases unmatched to any gene: 13. Germline CDR1 SGHTA, CDR2 FQGTGA. The DNA of the CDR3 is TGTGCCAGCAGCCTAGACAGGGTTGGCCTGGGCACTGAAGCTTTCTTT. Its protein product is CASSLDRVGLGTEAFF.

The chain carries TRBV19 and TRBJ1-6, with D hard to call. V lost 8 bases and J 7 bases, leaving 21 bases between the germline ends. Germline V gene data show CDR1 as LNHDA and CDR2 as SQIVND (reference sequence). The CDR3 is 16 residues long. DNA of the CDR3: TGTGCCAGTTTATCGCAGGCGGTGGAGCCAAATTCACCCCTCCACTTT. Translating it yields CASLSQAVEPNSPLHF.